This T cell receptor (beta chain) was obtained from a study of cytomegalovirus exposure and HLA in healthy donors. The primer mix had 60 Vbeta and 13 Jbeta primers. Libraries were prepared by immunoSEQ multiplex PCR; TCRdb keeps only in-frame clonotypes and omits some of them. The table lists fewer than 200,000 clones, around 68% of them singletons. CDR1 is MNHNY, CDR2 SVGAGI, per germline (reference sequence). The CDR3 sequence is 15 residues long. Losses at the gene ends were 5 bases for V and 1 base for J; bases not matched to a gene: 7. This chain links TRBV6-6 with TRBJ1-1, with 7 bases identical to TRBD1. The TCR originated in a man aged 50-59 years in good health and CMV-seronegative. The specimen was PBMCs. CDR3 sequence: CASSTRGGANTEAFF. DNA for the CDR3: TGTGCCAGCAGTACGCGAGGGGGCGCGAACACTGAAGCTTTCTTT.